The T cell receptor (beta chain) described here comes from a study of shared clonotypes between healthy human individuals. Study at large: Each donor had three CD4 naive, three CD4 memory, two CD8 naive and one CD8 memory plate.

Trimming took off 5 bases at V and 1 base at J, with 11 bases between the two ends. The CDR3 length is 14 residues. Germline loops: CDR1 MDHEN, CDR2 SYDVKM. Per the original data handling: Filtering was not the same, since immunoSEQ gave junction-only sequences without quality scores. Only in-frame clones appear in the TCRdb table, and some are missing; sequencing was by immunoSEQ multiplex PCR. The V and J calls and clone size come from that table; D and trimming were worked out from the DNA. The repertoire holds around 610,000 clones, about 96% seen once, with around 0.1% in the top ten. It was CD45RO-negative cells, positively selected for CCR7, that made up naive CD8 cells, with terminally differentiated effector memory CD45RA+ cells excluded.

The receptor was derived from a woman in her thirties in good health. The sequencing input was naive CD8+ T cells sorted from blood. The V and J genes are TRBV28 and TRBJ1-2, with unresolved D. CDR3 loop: CASSPLDDNYGYTF. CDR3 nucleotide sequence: TGTGCCAGCAGTCCACTAGACGATAACTATGGCTACACCTTC.